The sequence of this T cell receptor (beta chain) was determined in a study of blood T cell repertoires in COVID-19. Looking at the study overall: Sites across the United States, Italy and Spain contributed samples from acute and convalescent COVID-19. Sample material is recorded as cDNA or gDNA derived from T cells, B-cell-depleted T cells, or PBMCs.

CDR3 length: 13 residues. Germline V gives CDR1 GTSNPN, CDR2 SVGIG (reference sequence). The ends were cut back, 4 bases at V and 1 base at J, with 8 bases in the middle. Under the authors' procedure: Amplification with reference gene primers provided the estimates of nucleated cell counts. The table came from immunoSEQ multiplex PCR; TCRdb's copy has only in-frame clones and leaves some out. The D gene and trimming were derived from the DNA, and the V and J assignments and clone size from that table. The sample holds around 270,000 clones, around 88% seen once. This TCR came from a man aged 40-49 years with acute or convalescent COVID-19. Input material: peripheral blood. V is TRBV30 and J is TRBJ1-3, with no clear D. DNA for the CDR3: TGTGCCTGGACACGCAGGTCTGGAAACACCATATATTTT. It yields the protein CAWTRRSGNTIYF.